Sequencing of this TCR beta chain was carried out in a study of blood T cell repertoires in COVID-19. About the research overall: Samples came from the United States, Italy and Spain, spanning acute and convalescent COVID-19. Sample material is recorded as cDNA or gDNA derived from T cells, B-cell-depleted T cells, or PBMCs.

Germline loops: CDR1 MDHEN, CDR2 SYDVKM. Trimming left V 7 bases short and J 1 base short, with 10 bases between. The CDR3 totals 13 residues. TCRdb keeps only in-frame clones here, not all; method: immunoSEQ multiplex PCR. The table lists hundreds of thousands of clones, 86% of them singletons. The Seattle patients, enrolled during active infection, were followed longitudinally. V and J are TRBV28 and TRBJ2-5; D not resolved. What was sequenced was peripheral blood. The sequence was obtained from a woman between 65 and 79 years old with COVID-19, enrolled during active disease. The CDR3 here is CASTGFRQETQYF. The CDR3 DNA sequence: TGTGCCAGCACCGGGTTCCGCCAAGAGACCCAGTACTTC.